This paragraph reports one T cell receptor beta chain. In germline, CDR1 is MNHEY, CDR2 SVGAGI. CDR3 length: 13 residues. V lost 2 bases and J lost 8, with 12 bases in between. PCR employed 60 Vbeta and 13 Jbeta primers. TCRdb's copy holds only in-frame clones and misses some; the assay was immunoSEQ multiplex PCR. Found here are 200,000 to 250,000 clones; the top ten clones hold 1.1%. These data are taken from a study of cytomegalovirus exposure and HLA in healthy donors. The sequence was obtained from a girl aged 2-9 years in good health and CMV-seropositive. The chain is built from TRBV6-5 and TRBJ1-2; D might be TRBD1 (6 bases). The sequenced material came from PBMCs. The CDR3 coding sequence is TGTGCCAGCAGTTACCGGGGGGCTCGGGGCTACACCTTC. Amino acid sequence: CASSYRGARGYTF.